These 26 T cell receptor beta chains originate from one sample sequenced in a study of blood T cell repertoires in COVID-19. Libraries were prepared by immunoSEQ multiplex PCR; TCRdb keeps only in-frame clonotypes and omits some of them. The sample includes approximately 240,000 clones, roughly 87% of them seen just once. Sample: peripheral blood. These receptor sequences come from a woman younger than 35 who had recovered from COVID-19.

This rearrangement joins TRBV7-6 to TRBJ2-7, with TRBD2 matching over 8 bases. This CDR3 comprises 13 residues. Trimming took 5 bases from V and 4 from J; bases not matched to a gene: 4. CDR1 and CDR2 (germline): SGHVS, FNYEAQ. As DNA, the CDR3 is TGTGCCAGCAGCCCCGGGACTAGATACGAGCAGTACTTC. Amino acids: CASSPGTRYEQYF. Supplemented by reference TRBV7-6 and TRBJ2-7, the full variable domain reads GAGVSQSPRYKVTKRGQDVALRCDPISGHVSLYWYRQALGQGPEFLTYFNYEAQQDKSGLPNDRFSAERPEGSISTLTIQRTEQRDSAMYRCASSPGTRYEQYFGPGTRLTVT.

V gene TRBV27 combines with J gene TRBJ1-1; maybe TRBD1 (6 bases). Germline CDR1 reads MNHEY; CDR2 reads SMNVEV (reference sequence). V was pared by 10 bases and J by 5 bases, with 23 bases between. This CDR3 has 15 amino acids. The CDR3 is CATFSGGGGPTEAFF. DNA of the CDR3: TGTGCCACCTTCTCCGGGGGCGGGGGTCCGACTGAAGCTTTCTTT.

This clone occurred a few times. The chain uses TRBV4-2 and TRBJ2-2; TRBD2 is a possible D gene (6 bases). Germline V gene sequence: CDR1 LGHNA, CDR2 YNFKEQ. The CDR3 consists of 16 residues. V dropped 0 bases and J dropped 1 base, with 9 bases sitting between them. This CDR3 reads CASSQDLGGNTGELFF. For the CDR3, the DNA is TGTGCCAGCAGCCAAGATCTCGGGGGGAACACCGGGGAGCTGTTTTTT.

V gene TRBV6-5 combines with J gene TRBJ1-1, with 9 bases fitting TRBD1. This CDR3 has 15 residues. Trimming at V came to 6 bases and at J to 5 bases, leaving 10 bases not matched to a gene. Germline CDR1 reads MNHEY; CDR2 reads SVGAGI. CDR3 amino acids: CASRGPDRGGTEAFF. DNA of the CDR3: TGTGCCAGCAGGGGACCTGACAGGGGGGGAACTGAAGCTTTCTTT.

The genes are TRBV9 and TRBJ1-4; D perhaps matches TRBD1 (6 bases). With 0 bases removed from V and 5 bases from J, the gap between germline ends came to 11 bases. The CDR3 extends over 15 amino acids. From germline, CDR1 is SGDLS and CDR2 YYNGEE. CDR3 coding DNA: TGTGCCAGCAGCGTAGGTTTACAGGGAAATGAAAAACTGTTTTTT. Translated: CASSVGLQGNEKLFF.

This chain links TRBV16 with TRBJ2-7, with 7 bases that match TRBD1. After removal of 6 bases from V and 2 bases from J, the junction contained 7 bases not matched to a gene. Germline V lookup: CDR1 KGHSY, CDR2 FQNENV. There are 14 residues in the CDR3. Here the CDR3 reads CASSPPGQPYEQYF. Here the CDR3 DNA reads TGTGCCAGCAGTCCCCCGGGACAGCCCTACGAGCAGTACTTC.

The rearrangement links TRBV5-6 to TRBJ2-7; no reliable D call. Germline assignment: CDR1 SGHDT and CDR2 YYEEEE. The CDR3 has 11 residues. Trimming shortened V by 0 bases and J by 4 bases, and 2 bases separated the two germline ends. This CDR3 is CASSLAYEQYF. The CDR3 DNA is TGTGCCAGCAGCTTGGCGTACGAGCAGTACTTC.

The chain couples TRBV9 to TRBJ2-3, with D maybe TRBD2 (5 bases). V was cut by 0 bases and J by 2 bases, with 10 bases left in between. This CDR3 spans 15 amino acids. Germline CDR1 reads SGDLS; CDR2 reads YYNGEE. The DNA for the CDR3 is TGTGCCAGCAGCGTAGTGGGAGTAACCACAGATACGCAGTATTTT. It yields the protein CASSVVGVTTDTQYF.

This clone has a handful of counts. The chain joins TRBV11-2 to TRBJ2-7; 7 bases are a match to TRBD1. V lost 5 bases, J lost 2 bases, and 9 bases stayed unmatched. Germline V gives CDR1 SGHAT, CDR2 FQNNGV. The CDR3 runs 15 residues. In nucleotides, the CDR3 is TGTGCCAGCAGCCCAGAGGGACAGAATACCTACGAGCAGTACTTC. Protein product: CASSPEGQNTYEQYF.

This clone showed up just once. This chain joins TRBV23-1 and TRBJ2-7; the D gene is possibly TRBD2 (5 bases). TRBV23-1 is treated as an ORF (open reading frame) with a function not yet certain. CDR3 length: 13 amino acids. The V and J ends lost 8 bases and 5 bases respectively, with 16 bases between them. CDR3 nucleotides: TGCGCCAGCCCCTTCGTGCAGAGGGACGAGCAGTACTTC. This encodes CASPFVQRDEQYF.

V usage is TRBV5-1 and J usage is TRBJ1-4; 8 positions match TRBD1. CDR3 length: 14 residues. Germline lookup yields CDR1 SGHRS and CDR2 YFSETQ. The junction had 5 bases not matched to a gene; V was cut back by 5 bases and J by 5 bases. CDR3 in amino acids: CASRPGTGNEKLFF. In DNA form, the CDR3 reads TGCGCCAGCAGACCAGGGACAGGAAATGAAAAACTGTTTTTT.

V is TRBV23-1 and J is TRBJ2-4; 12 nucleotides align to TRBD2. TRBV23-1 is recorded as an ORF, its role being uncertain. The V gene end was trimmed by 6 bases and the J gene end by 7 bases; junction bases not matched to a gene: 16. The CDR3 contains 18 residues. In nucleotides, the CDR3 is TGCGCCAGCAGCCGAGGGACTAGCGGGTCGAGAAGGGAGAACATTCAGTACTTC. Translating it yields CASSRGTSGSRRENIQYF.

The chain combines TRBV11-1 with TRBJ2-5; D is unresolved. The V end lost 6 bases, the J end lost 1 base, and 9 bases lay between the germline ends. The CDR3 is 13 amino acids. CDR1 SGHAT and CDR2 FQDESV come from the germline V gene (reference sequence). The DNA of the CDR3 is TGTGCCAGCAGAAAAAGGAGCCAAGAGACCCAGTACTTC. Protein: CASRKRSQETQYF.

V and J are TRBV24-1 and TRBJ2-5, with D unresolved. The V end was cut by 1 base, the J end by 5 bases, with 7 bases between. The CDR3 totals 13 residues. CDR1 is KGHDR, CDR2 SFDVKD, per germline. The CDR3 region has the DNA TGTGCCACCAGTGATTTTTTCGGGGAGACCCAGTACTTC. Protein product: CATSDFFGETQYF.

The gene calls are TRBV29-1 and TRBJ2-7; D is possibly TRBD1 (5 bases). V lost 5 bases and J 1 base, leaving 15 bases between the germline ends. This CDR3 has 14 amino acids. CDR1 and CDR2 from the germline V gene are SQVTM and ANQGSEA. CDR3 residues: CSVRGGAPSYEQYF. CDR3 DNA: TGCAGCGTTAGGGGTGGCGCCCCTTCCTACGAGCAGTACTTC.

CDR3 DNA sequence: TGTGCCAGCACCCTAACTAGCGGGAGATACAATGAGCAGTTCTTC. Translating it yields CASTLTSGRYNEQFF. The V gene is TRBV6-5, the J gene TRBJ2-1, with TRBD2 identical over 11 bases. Per germline, CDR1 MNHEY and CDR2 SVGAGI. This CDR3 has 15 residues. Losses at the gene ends were 7 bases for V and 4 bases for J; bases not matched to a gene: 6.

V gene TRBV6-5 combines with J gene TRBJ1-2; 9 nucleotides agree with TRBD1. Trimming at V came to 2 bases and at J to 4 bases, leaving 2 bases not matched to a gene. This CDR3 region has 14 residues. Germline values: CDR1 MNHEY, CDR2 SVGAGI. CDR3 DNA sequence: TGTGCCAGCAGTTACGGGACAGGGAGCTATGGCTACACCTTC. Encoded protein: CASSYGTGSYGYTF.

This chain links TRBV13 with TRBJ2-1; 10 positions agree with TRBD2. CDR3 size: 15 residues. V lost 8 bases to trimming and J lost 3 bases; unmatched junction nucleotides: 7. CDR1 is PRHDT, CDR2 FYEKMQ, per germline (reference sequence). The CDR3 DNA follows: TGTGCCAGCCACCTAGCGGGAGAAGTCTACAATGAGCAGTTCTTC. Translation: CASHLAGEVYNEQFF. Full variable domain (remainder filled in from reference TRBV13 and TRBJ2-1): AAGVIQSPRHLIKEKRETATLKCYPIPRHDTVYWYQQGPGQDPQFLISFYEKMQSDKGSIPDRFSAQQFSDYHSELNMSSLELGDSALYFCASHLAGEVYNEQFFGPGTRLTVL.

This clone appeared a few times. The chain's CDR3 is CASSDSARFNSPLHF. In DNA form, the CDR3 reads TGTGCCAGCAGTGACTCGGCCAGGTTTAATTCACCCCTCCACTTT. The J gene is TRBJ1-6, the V gene TRBV6-4; D is unclear. The CDR3 covers 15 residues. The germline gives CDR1 MRHNA, CDR2 SNTAGT. Between the trimmed V and J ends, which lost 0 bases and 6 bases, there was a span of 9 bases.

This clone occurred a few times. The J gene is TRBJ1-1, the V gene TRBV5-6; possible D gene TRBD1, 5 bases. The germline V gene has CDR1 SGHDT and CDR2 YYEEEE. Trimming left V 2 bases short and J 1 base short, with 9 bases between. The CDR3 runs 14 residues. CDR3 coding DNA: TGTGCCAGCAGCTTCGGGGGACCGAACACTGAAGCTTTCTTT. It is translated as CASSFGGPNTEAFF.

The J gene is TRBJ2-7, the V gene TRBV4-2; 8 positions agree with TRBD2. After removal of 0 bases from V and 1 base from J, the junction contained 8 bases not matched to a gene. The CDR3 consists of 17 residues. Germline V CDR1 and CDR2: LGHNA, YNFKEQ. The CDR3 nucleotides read TGTGCCAGCAGCCAAGATCTTGCCAGCGGGGGTTCCTACGAGCAGTACTTC. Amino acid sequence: CASSQDLASGGSYEQYF.

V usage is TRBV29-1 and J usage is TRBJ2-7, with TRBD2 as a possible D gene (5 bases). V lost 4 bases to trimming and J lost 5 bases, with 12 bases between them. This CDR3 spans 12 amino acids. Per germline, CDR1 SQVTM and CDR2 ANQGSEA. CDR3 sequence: CSVARDLNEQYF. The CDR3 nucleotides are TGCAGCGTTGCCCGGGATCTCAACGAGCAGTACTTC.

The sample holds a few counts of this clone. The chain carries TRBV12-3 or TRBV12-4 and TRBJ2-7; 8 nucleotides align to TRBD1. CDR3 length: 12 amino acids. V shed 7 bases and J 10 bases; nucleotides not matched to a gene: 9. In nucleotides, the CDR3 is TGTGCCAGCACTACTGACAGGGGCAACCAGTACTTC. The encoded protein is CASTTDRGNQYF.

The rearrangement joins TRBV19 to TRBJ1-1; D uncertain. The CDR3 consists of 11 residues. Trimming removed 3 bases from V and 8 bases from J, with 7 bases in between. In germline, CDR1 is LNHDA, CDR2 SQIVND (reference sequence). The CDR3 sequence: CASSIQAEAFF. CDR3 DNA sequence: TGTGCCAGTAGTATCCAGGCCGAAGCTTTCTTT.

The CDR3 spells CASSPPIRDRGRAFF. The DNA of the CDR3 is TGTGCCAGCTCACCACCTATAAGGGACAGGGGCAGGGCTTTCTTT. The rearrangement links TRBV18 to TRBJ1-1; 10 positions agree with TRBD1. Germline CDR1 reads KGHSH; CDR2 reads LQKENI. Trimming at V came to 0 bases and at J to 11 bases, leaving 9 bases not matched to a gene. The CDR3 has 15 amino acids.

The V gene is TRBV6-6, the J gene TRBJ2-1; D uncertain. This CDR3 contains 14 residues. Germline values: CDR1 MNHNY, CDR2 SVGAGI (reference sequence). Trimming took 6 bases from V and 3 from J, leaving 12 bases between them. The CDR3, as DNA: TGTGCCAGCAGACAAACCCGACTCTACAATGAGCAGTTCTTC. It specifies CASRQTRLYNEQFF.